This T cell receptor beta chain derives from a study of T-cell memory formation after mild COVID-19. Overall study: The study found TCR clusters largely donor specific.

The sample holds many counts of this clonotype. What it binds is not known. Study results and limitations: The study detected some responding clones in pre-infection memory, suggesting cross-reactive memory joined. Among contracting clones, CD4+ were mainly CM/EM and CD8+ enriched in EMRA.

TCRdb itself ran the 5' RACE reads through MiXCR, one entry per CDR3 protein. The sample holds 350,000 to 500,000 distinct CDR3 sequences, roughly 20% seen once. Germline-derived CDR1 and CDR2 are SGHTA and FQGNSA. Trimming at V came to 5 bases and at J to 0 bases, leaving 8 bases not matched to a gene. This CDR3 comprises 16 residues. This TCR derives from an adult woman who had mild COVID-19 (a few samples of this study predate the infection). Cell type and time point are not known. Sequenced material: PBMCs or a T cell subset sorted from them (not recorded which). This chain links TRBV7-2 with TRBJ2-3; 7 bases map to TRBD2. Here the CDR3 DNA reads TGTGCCAGCAGCGCCGGGACTATAGCTAGCACAGATACGCAGTATTTT. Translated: CASSAGTIASTDTQYF.